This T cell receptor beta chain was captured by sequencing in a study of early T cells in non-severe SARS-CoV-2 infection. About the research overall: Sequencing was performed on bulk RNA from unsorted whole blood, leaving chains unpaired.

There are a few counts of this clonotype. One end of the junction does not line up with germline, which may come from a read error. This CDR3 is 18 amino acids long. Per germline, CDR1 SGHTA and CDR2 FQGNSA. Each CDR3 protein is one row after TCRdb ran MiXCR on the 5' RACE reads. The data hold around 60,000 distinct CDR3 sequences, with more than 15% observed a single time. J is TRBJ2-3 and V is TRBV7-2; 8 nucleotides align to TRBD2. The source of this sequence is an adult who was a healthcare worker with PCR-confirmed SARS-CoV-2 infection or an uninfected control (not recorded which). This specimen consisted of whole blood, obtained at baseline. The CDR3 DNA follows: TGTGCCAGCAACCCCGGAGAGCGGGGGCCCTCTAGCACAGATATGCAGTATTTT. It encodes CASNPGERGPSSTDMQYF.